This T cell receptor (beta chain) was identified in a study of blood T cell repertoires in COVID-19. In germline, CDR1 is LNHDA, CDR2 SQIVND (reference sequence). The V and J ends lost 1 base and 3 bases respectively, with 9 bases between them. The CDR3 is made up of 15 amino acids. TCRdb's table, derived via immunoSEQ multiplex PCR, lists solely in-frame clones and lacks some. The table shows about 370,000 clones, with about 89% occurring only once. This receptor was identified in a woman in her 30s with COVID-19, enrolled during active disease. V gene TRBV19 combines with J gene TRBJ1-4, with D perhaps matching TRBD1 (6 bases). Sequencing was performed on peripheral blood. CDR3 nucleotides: TGTGCCAGTAGTATAGGGGGGCTATCTAATGAAAAACTGTTTTTT. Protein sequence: CASSIGGLSNEKLFF.